This T cell receptor beta chain was observed in a study of CD8 T cells in ankylosing spondylitis. Findings and limits, study-wide: Characteristic, it appeared, of ankylosing spondylitis blood was a TCR beta motif of several highly homologous variants. Previous work reported some of these motif variants in the synovial fluid and blood of reactive arthritis. Disease-linked clones were reportedly significantly enriched in matched ankylosing spondylitis synovial fluid. In peripheral blood, disease-linked CD8+ clones occurred at relatively low frequencies.

Construction of TCR beta libraries was performed using quantitative 5'-RACE with molecular barcodes. Via MiXCR, TCRdb re-called the 5' RACE reads, giving one row per CDR3 protein. The sample lists roughly 700,000 distinct CDR3 sequences; roughly 20% were seen once. This clonotype turned up a few times. As yet, its antigen is unknown. This CDR3 region has 16 residues. After removal of 1 base from V and 3 bases from J, the junction contained 7 bases not matched to a gene. Per the germline V gene, CDR1 is MGHRA and CDR2 is YSYEKL. Sequencing was carried out using blood, either unsorted or a sorted T cell fraction (not recorded which). The chain couples TRBV4-1 to TRBJ2-3, with 7 bases fitting TRBD1. The receptor comes from a male donor with ankylosing spondylitis. As DNA, the CDR3 is TGCGCCAGCAGCCAAGTGACAGGGAGCACGACAGATACGCAGTATTTT. Its protein is CASSQVTGSTTDTQYF.